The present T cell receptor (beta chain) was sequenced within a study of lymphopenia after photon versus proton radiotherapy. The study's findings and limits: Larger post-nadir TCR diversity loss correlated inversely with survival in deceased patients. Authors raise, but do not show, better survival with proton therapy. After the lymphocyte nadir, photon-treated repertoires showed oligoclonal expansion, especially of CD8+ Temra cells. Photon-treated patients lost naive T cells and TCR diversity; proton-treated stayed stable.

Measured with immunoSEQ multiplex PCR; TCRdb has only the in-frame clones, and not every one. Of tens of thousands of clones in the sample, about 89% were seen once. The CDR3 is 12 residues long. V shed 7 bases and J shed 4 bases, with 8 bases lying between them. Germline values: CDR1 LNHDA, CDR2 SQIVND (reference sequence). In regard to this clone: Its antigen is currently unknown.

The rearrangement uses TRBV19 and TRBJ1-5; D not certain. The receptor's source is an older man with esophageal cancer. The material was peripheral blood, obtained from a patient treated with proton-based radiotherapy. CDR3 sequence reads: CASTVENQPQHF. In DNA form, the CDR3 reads TGTGCCAGTACCGTTGAGAATCAGCCCCAGCATTTT.